The sequence of this T cell receptor beta chain was determined in a study of blood T cells in healthy people across ages. Study-wide background: About one barcoded TCR beta cDNA was captured per two T cells. Points from the study as a whole: TCR beta diversity correlated strongly with naive T cell percentage. Possibly, changes in expanded clonotypes were confounded because donor CMV status was unknown.

As to this clonotype: What it binds is not known.

PCR was performed a second time for roughly 7 to 12 cycles using a sample-barcoded 5' primer and a J-beta primer mix. TCRdb reanalysed the 5' RACE reads using MiXCR and keeps one entry per CDR3 protein. The sample yields over 1,500,000 distinct CDR3 sequences, 49% seen once. CDR1 and CDR2 (germline): MNHEY, SVGEGT. This CDR3 has 16 residues. V dropped 7 bases and J dropped 3; count of bases not matched to a gene: 10. The chain recombines TRBV6-2 or TRBV6-3 with TRBJ2-1, with 9 bases matching TRBD1. This clonotype originated in a middle-aged woman in good health. The material sequenced was blood. For the CDR3, the DNA is TGTGCCAGCAATTATTACGGGGGACAGGGCTACAATGAGCAGTTCTTC. This gives the protein CASNYYGGQGYNEQFF.